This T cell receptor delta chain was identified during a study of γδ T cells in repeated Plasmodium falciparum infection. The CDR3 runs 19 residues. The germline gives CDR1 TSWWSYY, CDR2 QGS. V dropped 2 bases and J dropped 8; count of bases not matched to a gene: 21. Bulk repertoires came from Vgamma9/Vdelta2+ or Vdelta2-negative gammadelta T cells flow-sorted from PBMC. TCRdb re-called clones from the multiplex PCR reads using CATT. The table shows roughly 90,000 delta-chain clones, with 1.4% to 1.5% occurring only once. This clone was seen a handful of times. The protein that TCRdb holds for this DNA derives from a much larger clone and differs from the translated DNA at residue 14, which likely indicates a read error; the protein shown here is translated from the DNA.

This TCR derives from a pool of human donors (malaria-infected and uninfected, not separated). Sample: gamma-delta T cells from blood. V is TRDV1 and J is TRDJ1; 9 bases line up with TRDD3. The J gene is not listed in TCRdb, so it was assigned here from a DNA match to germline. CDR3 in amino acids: CALGEASSPNYWGSYKLIF. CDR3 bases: TGTGCTCTTGGGGAAGCGTCGAGTCCCAACTACTGGGGGAGCTACAAACTCATCTTT.